The TCR beta chain under discussion was sequenced for a study of OX40 agonist ivuxolimab in advanced cancers. Study-wide background: Six ivuxolimab dose levels, 0.01 to 10 mg/kg, were given intravenously every 2 weeks.

Study-level results: Researchers did not determine the expanded peripheral T cells' antigen specificity.

Data came from immunoSEQ multiplex PCR; TCRdb stores just in-frame clones and leaves some out. The sample shows 60,000 to 70,000 clones, roughly 80% of them seen only once. Comment on this clone: The antigen remains unidentified.

The CDR3 loop spans 14 amino acids. Germline V gene lookup returns CDR1 SGHRS and CDR2 YFSETQ. Trimming removed 0 bases from V and 3 bases from J, with 9 bases in between. This receptor was identified in an adult with an advanced solid tumor such as melanoma, head and neck, liver or kidney cancer. This material consisted of CD4+ or CD8+ T cells sorted from blood, taken in a trial of the OX40 agonist ivuxolimab. The J gene is TRBJ1-1, the V gene TRBV5-1; no clear D. For the CDR3, the DNA is TGCGCCAGCAGCTTGGTGGCTCAGCACACTGAAGCTTTCTTT. This gives the protein CASSLVAQHTEAFF.